This T cell receptor beta chain was obtained from a study of T cell responses to AZD1222 COVID-19 vaccine. Findings and caveats of the study: Most donors were white British, females outnumbered males, and clonal diversity was possibly underestimated.

The CDR3 extends over 14 amino acids. The germline CDR1 and CDR2 sequences are SGHTS and YDEGEE. Between the trimmed V and J ends, which lost 2 bases and 0 bases, there was a span of 6 bases. Libraries were prepared by immunoSEQ multiplex PCR; TCRdb keeps only in-frame clonotypes and omits some of them. The sample has tens of thousands of clones; around nine tenths are singletons. Concerning this clone itself: The antigen remains undetermined.

This TCR came from an adult in good health. The material sequenced was peripheral blood, taken on day 0 of AZD1222 vaccination. This chain joins TRBV5-8 and TRBJ1-3, with D unresolved. The CDR3 sequence: CASSLQHSGNTIYF. As DNA, the CDR3 is TGTGCCAGCAGCTTACAACACTCTGGAAACACCATATATTTT. Variable domain in full (rest from reference TRBV5-8 and TRBJ1-3): EAGVTQSPTHLIKTRGQQATLRCSPISGHTSVYWYQQALGLGLQFLLWYDEGEERNRGNFPPRFSGRQFPNYSSELNVNALELEDSALYLCASSLQHSGNTIYFGEGSWLTVV.